The source of this T cell receptor beta chain is a study of T cell changes during pregnancy in multiple sclerosis. Only in-frame clones appear in the TCRdb table, and some are missing; sequencing was by immunoSEQ multiplex PCR. The data show about 60,000 clones, with about 90% seen just once and more than 2% held by the top ten. The specimen comprised peripheral blood, sampled in the second trimester of pregnancy. This TCR derives from a female donor in good health, enrolled as a control in a pregnancy study.

The CDR3 spells CASSQGSIQYF. CDR3 DNA: TGTGCCAGCAGCCAGGGTAGCATTCAGTACTTC. V gene TRBV6-1 combines with J gene TRBJ2-4; D perhaps matches TRBD1 (5 bases). The CDR3 consists of 11 residues. Between the trimmed V and J ends, which lost 6 bases and 9 bases, there was a span of 9 bases. CDR1 is MNHNS and CDR2 is SASEGT in the germline V gene.